The TCR beta chain described here comes from a study of brain metastases from non-small cell lung cancer. The CDR3 covers 16 residues. Germline V CDR1 and CDR2: KGHSH, LQKENI. The junction had 6 bases not matched to a gene; V was cut back by 6 bases and J by 3 bases. Profiled with immunoSEQ multiplex PCR; TCRdb holds only in-frame clones, not every one. The repertoire holds more than 600 clones, with roughly 84% as singletons. This clone was seen only once. Sequenced: tumor-adjacent normal tissue. This TCR came from a donor aged 40 or over with non-small cell lung cancer. V gene TRBV18 combines with J gene TRBJ1-3; 12 nucleotides line up with TRBD1. Here the CDR3 reads CASSEGQGAYGNTIYF. Written as DNA, the CDR3 is TGTGCCAGCTCTGAGGGACAGGGGGCATATGGAAACACCATATATTTT.